This T cell receptor (beta chain) was profiled in a study of blood T cell repertoires in COVID-19. As for the study in general: Sample material is recorded as cDNA or gDNA derived from T cells, B-cell-depleted T cells, or PBMCs.

V was pared by 5 bases and J by 0 bases, with 11 bases between. The CDR3 consists of 15 residues. The germline V gene encodes CDR1 SNHLY and CDR2 FYNNEI. Original analysis: Reference gene primer amplification yielded estimated nucleated cell counts. Generated by immunoSEQ multiplex PCR, the TCRdb table keeps only in-frame clones and is missing some. The D gene and trimming were derived from the DNA, and the V and J assignments and clone size from that table. Of some 230,000 clones listed, 82% are singletons. This TCR was sampled from a middle-aged man who had recovered from COVID-19. Specimen: PBMCs or T cells enriched from blood (not recorded which). V and J are TRBV2 and TRBJ1-5; the D is unclear. Written as DNA, the CDR3 is TGTGCCAGCAGTTCATCGAGGCCTAGCAATCAGCCCCAGCATTTT. Its translation: CASSSSRPSNQPQHF.